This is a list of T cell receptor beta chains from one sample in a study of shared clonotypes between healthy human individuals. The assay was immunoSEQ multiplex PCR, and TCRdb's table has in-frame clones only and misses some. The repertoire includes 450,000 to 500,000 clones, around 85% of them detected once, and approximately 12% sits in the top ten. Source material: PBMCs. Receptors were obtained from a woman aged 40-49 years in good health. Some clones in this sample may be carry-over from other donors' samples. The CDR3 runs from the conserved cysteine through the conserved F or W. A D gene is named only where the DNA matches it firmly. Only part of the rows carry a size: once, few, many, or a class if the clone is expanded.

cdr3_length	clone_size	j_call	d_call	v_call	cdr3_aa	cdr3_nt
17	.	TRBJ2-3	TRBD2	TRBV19	CASSTGLAGGTGDTQYF	TGTGCCAGTAGTACCGGACTAGCGGGAGGAACGGGGGATACGCAGTATTTT
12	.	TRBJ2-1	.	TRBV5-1	CASSLVGGEQFF	TGCGCCAGCAGCTTGGTGGGCGGTGAGCAGTTCTTC
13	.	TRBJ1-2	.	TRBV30	CAWRRTKNYGYTF	TGTGCCTGGAGAAGGACAAAAAACTATGGCTACACCTTC
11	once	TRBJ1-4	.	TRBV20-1	CSARGNEKLFF	TGCAGTGCTAGGGGGAATGAAAAACTGTTTTTT
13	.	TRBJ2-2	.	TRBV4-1	CASSQGLGGELFF	TGCGCCAGCAGCCAAGGGCTAGGAGGGGAGCTGTTTTTT
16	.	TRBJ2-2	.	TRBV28	CASKGSFPVTTGELFF	TGTGCCAGCAAGGGCAGCTTTCCGGTGACCACCGGGGAGCTGTTTTTT
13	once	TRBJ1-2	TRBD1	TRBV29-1	CSVLEQGAVGYTF	TGCAGCGTGTTAGAACAGGGGGCCGTGGGCTACACCTTC
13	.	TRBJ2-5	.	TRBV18	CASSPRPGETQYF	TGTGCCAGCTCACCGCGGCCGGGGGAGACCCAGTACTTC
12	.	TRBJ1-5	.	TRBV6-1	CASSTSKQPQHF	TGTGCCAGCAGCACGTCGAAGCAGCCCCAGCATTTT
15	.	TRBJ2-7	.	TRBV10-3	CAISDNPWEGAEQYF	TGTGCCATCAGTGATAACCCATGGGAAGGGGCCGAGCAGTACTTC
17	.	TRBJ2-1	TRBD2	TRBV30	CAWSVPPGDERGDEQFF	TGTGCCTGGAGTGTACCCCCGGGAGATGAGCGGGGGGATGAGCAGTTCTTC
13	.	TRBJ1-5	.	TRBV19	CASSIVAGQPQHF	TGTGCCAGTAGTATAGTTGCGGGGCAGCCCCAGCATTTT
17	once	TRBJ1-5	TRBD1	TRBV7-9	CASSLGSGTGDGQPQHF	TGTGCCAGCAGCTTAGGGTCCGGGACAGGGGATGGTCAGCCCCAGCATTTT
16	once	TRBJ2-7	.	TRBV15	CATSRDRTGGNYEQYF	TGTGCCACCAGCAGAGACCGGACAGGCGGGAACTACGAGCAGTACTTC
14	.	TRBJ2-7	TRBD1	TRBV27	CASSLRTGPYEQYF	TGTGCCAGCAGTTTACGGACAGGGCCCTACGAGCAGTACTTC
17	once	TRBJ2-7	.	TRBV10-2	CASSESIVMEGTYEQYF	TGCGCCAGCAGTGAGTCGATAGTTATGGAGGGAACCTACGAGCAGTACTTC
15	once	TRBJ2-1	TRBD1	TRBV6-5	CASSMRDRIYNEQFF	TGTGCCAGCAGTATGAGGGACAGGATCTACAATGAGCAGTTCTTC
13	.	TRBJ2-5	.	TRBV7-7	CASSRAEQETQYF	TGTGCTAGCAGCCGAGCGGAACAAGAGACCCAGTACTTC
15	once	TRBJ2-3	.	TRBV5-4	CASSLGDPNTDTQYF	TGTGCCAGCAGCTTAGGGGACCCGAACACAGATACGCAGTATTTT
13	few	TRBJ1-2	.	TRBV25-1	CASSAQGGYGYTF	TGTGCCAGCAGTGCTCAAGGGGGTTATGGCTACACCTTC
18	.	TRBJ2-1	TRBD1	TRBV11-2	CASSFWIRTGAEYNEQFF	TGTGCCAGCAGCTTTTGGATCAGGACAGGGGCTGAGTACAATGAGCAGTTCTTC
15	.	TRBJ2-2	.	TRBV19	CASSIGQWNTGELFF	TGTGCCAGTAGTATCGGGCAGTGGAACACCGGGGAGCTGTTTTTT
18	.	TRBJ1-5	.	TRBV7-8	CASSGARGEFRGNQPQHF	TGTGCCAGCAGCGGAGCCCGGGGGGAGTTTCGGGGCAATCAGCCCCAGCATTTT
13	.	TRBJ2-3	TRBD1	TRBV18	CASSSGQGDPQYF	TGTGCCAGCTCATCGGGACAGGGGGATCCGCAGTATTTT
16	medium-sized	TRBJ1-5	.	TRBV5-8	CASTSSRVTSNQPQHF	TGTGCCAGCACCTCTTCCAGGGTCACTAGCAATCAGCCCCAGCATTTT
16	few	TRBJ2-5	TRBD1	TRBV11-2	CASSLFTGQVQETQYF	TGTGCCAGCAGCTTGTTTACGGGACAGGTCCAAGAGACCCAGTACTTC
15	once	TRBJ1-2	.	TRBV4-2	CASSPSGGQNYGYTF	TGTGCCAGCAGCCCCTCGGGGGGTCAGAACTATGGCTACACCTTC
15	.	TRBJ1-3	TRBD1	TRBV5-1	CASSIQQGTGNTIYF	TGCGCCAGCAGCATACAACAGGGGACAGGAAACACCATATATTTT
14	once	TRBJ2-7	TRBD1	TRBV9	CASSVGTGNYEQYF	TGTGCCAGCAGCGTAGGGACAGGAAACTACGAGCAGTACTTC
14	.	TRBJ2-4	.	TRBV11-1	CASSPYGTENIQYF	TGTGCCAGCAGCCCATACGGCACGGAAAACATTCAGTACTTC
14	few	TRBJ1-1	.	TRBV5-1	CASSNPGGNTEAFF	TGCGCCAGCAGCAATCCGGGGGGGAACACTGAAGCTTTCTTT
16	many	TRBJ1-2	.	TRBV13	CASSPYGQGEIYGYTF	TGTGCCAGCAGCCCTTATGGGCAGGGAGAAATCTATGGCTACACCTTC
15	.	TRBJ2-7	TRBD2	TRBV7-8	CASSLAAGGAIEQYF	TGTGCCAGCAGCTTAGCAGCGGGAGGGGCGATCGAGCAGTACTTC
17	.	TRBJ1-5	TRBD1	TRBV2	CASSVEGQKHSNQPQHF	TGTGCCAGCAGTGTAGAGGGACAGAAACATAGCAATCAGCCCCAGCATTTT
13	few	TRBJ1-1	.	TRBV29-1	CTTLGPENTEAFF	TGCACCACACTGGGGCCGGAGAACACTGAAGCTTTCTTT
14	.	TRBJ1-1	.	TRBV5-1	CASSFVQVDTEAFF	TGCGCCAGCAGCTTTGTCCAAGTGGACACTGAAGCTTTCTTT
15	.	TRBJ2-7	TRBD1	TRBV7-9	CASSSGQGALYEQYF	TGTGCCAGCAGCTCGGGACAGGGGGCCTTGTACGAGCAGTACTTC
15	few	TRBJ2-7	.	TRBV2	CASSGRLTGTYEQYF	TGTGCCAGCAGCGGTCGACTGACGGGAACCTACGAGCAGTACTTC
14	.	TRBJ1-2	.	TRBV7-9	CASSFGGSGYGYTF	TGTGCCAGCAGCTTTGGGGGAAGTGGCTATGGCTACACCTTC
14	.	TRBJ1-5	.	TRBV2	CASSEGGGRQPQHF	TGTGCCAGCAGTGAAGGGGGGGGCCGTCAGCCCCAGCATTTT
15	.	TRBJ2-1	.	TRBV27	CASSPDPRPYNEQFF	TGTGCCAGCAGTCCCGACCCGCGGCCCTACAATGAGCAGTTCTTC
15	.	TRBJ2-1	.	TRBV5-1	CASSLAQGSYNEQFF	TGCGCCAGCAGCTTGGCGCAGGGCTCCTACAATGAGCAGTTCTTC
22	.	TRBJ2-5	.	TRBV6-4	CASSDPSGRPRHGVRGQETQYF	TGTGCCAGCAGTGACCCGTCGGGACGCCCGCGTCACGGGGTAAGAGGCCAAGAGACCCAGTACTTC
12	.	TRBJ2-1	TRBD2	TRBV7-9	CASSLSGNEQFF	TGTGCCAGCAGCCTTAGCGGGAATGAGCAGTTCTTC
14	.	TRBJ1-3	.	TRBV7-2	CASSPGQSGNTIYF	TGTGCCAGCAGCCCAGGACAGTCTGGAAACACCATATATTTT
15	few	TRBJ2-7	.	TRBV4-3	CASSQEIAEGYEQYF	TGCGCCAGCAGCCAAGAGATTGCGGAGGGCTACGAGCAGTACTTC